This T cell receptor (beta chain) was captured by sequencing in a study of lymphopenia after photon versus proton radiotherapy. Study results and caveats: Larger post-nadir TCR diversity loss correlated inversely with survival in deceased patients. Proton therapy kept repertoires fairly stable, unlike photons, which gained effector/memory cells. Better survival with proton therapy was suggested as possible, not demonstrated. After the lymphocyte nadir, photon-treated repertoires showed oligoclonal expansion, especially of CD8+ Temra cells.

Remarks on this clone: Its target is unknown.

Germline CDR1 KGHSH, CDR2 LQKENI. Trimming removed 4 bases at V and 5 bases at J, with 14 bases between. CDR3 length: 14 amino acids. The table came from immunoSEQ multiplex PCR; TCRdb's copy has only in-frame clones and leaves some out. The data show 70,000 to 95,000 clones, about four fifths seen once. The sequence was obtained from a man in his sixties with pancreatic cancer. The sequencing used peripheral blood, collected from a patient treated with proton-based radiotherapy. This chain uses TRBV18 with TRBJ1-1; no firm D call. DNA of the CDR3: TGTGCCAGCTCACTTGACACGAAGAAGACTGAAGCTTTCTTT. It specifies CASSLDTKKTEAFF.